This is a list of T cell receptor beta chains from one sample in a study of human T cells and chemical hapten exposure. MiXCR was run by TCRdb on the RACE reads, yielding one entry per CDR3 protein. The table includes 55,000 to 80,000 distinct CDR3 sequences, 8% to 13% detected once. This specimen consisted of whole blood, obtained in connection with sensitization to the hapten diphenylcyclopropenone (DPC). The receptor set was obtained from a woman younger than 45 with alopecia areata. Some clones in this sample may be carry-over from other donors' samples. CDR3s include the opening cysteine and the closing phenylalanine or tryptophan. The D gene is left open where the match is weak. A clone size is listed for some rows: how often the clone was seen (once, few, many), or a class if it is expanded.

TRBV7-2	TRBJ1-6	NA	few	TGTGCCAGCAGCCCGGGCTCCTATAATTCACCCCTCCACTTT	CASSPGSYNSPLHF
TRBV6-5	TRBJ2-3	TRBD2	NA	TGTGCCAGCGGAAGACTAGTTGCGGGGGGAGCTGATACGCAGTATTTT	CASGRLVAGGADTQYF
TRBV7-2	TRBJ1-1	NA	few	TGTGCCAGCAGCTTAGATTTCTGGGACACTGAAGCTTTCTTT	CASSLDFWDTEAFF
TRBV20-1	TRBJ1-1	NA	many	TGCAGTGCTAGACTGGGGGTGGAAGGGGCTGAAGCTTTCTTT	CSARLGVEGAEAFF
TRBV7-6	TRBJ2-3	NA	many	TGTGCCAGCAGCTTAGAGGGGCAGGGAAACACAGATACGCAGTATTTT	CASSLEGQGNTDTQYF
TRBV6-2/TRBV6-3	TRBJ2-5	TRBD2	NA	TGTGCCAGCAGTTCTAGCGGTCCTCAAGAGACCCAGTACTTC	CASSSSGPQETQYF
TRBV7-6	TRBJ2-7	NA	NA	TGTGCCAGCAGCTTATTTAATACCTACGAGCAGTACTTC	CASSLFNTYEQYF
TRBV4-3	TRBJ2-1	TRBD2	many	TGCGCCAGCAGCCAGGGACTAGTCGGTGAGCAGTTCTTC	CASSQGLVGEQFF
TRBV11-2	TRBJ2-1	NA	few	TGTGCCAGCAGCTTAGGGCTAGCGACCTACGGAGAGCAGTTCTTC	CASSLGLATYGEQFF
TRBV7-2	TRBJ2-3	NA	few	TGTGCCAGCAGCCCCGACGGAGATACGCAGTATTTT	CASSPDGDTQYF
TRBV4-3	TRBJ2-1	TRBD1	many	TGCGCCAGCAGTTACAGGGGAAATGAGCAGTTCTTC	CASSYRGNEQFF
TRBV6-1	TRBJ1-2	NA	many	TGTGCCAGCACGCGGGGTGGCTATGGCTACACCTTC	CASTRGGYGYTF
TRBV4-1	TRBJ2-7	TRBD2	many	TGCGCCAGCAGCCAAGTATTGGGGGGGATCTCCTACGAGCAGTACTTC	CASSQVLGGISYEQYF
TRBV3-1	TRBJ2-5	NA	few	TGTGCCAGCAGCCCTCGACTAGGGGGGAGGGTCCAAGAGCCCCAGTACTTC	CASSPRLGGRVQEPQYF
TRBV20-1	TRBJ1-2	NA	few	TGCAGTGCTAGAGATAGTACGGGGGCGAACTATGGCTACACCTTC	CSARDSTGANYGYTF
TRBV18	TRBJ2-6	NA	many	TGTGCCAGCTCACCCAGTAACTCTGGGGCCAACGTCCTGACTTTC	CASSPSNSGANVLTF
TRBV7-9	TRBJ1-1	NA	few	TGTGCCAGCAGCGTACGGAACACTGAAGCTTTCTTT	CASSVRNTEAFF
TRBV28	TRBJ2-7	TRBD2	many	TGTGCCAGCAGTTTAGGAGGCGGGAGGGGGAGCTCCTACGAGCAGTACTTC	CASSLGGGRGSSYEQYF
TRBV7-9	TRBJ1-1	NA	NA	TGTGCCAGCAGTCCACCAGGGCGGGGGAACACTGAAGCTTTCTTT	CASSPPGRGNTEAFF
TRBV18	TRBJ2-7	NA	few	TGTGCCAGCTCACCATCCCAGCTTAGCTCCTACGAGCAGTACTTC	CASSPSQLSSYEQYF
TRBV4-3	TRBJ1-2	NA	many	TGCGCCAGCAGCCAAGATAGGCACAGCGGCTACACCTTC	CASSQDRHSGYTF
TRBV7-2	TRBJ1-4	NA	many	TGTGCCAGCAGCTTAGCGTCGGGTTCAACTAATGAAAAACTGTTTTTT	CASSLASGSTNEKLFF
TRBV7-3	TRBJ2-5	TRBD1	few	TGTGCCAGCAGCGTGGGGACAGCTGGAAGGGAGACCCAGTACTTC	CASSVGTAGRETQYF
TRBV6-2/TRBV6-3	TRBJ1-4	NA	many	TGTGCCAGCTGCTCGACGTACGGGGGAGAAAGGGAAAAACTGTTTTTT	CASCSTYGGEREKLFF
TRBV3-1	TRBJ2-2	NA	many	TGTGCCAGCAGCCAATTTAACAGCTACTGGACCGGGGAGCTGTTTTTT	CASSQFNSYWTGELFF
TRBV18	TRBJ2-1	NA	many	TGTGCCAGCTCACCACCGGGGTGGAGACTGAAGCAGTTCTTC	CASSPPGWRLKQFF
TRBV28	TRBJ1-2	TRBD1	few	TGTGCCAGCAGGAGGACCCAGACAGGGAATAACTATGGCTACACCTTC	CASRRTQTGNNYGYTF
TRBV7-3	TRBJ2-1	NA	few	TGTGCCAGCAGCCCTAAACCCCTGGGCGGCGACTCCTACAATGAGCAGTTCTTC	CASSPKPLGGDSYNEQFF
TRBV9	TRBJ2-5	TRBD1	once	TGTGCCAGCAGCGTAGGACAGGGGTTTCAAGAGACCCAGTACTTC	CASSVGQGFQETQYF
TRBV10-3	TRBJ2-7	TRBD2	NA	TGTGCCATCAGTGAGTCCGCTAGCGGGGCCTACGAGCAGTACTTC	CAISESASGAYEQYF
TRBV29-1	TRBJ2-1	TRBD1	many	TGCAGCGTTGAGGACAGGTCAAGGGGTGAGCAGTTCTTC	CSVEDRSRGEQFF